Shown below are 28 T cell receptor beta chains from a single sample sequenced in a study of cytotoxic CD8 clonotypes in ibrutinib-treated CLL. Clones were read by immunoSEQ multiplex PCR, and TCRdb kept only the in-frame ones, dropping some. The sample includes approximately 91,000 clones, about four fifths of them seen just once. Specimen: PBMCs, collected after 12 months of ibrutinib treatment. These receptors originate from a human donor with chronic lymphocytic leukemia.

The chain couples TRBV19 to TRBJ1-1; possibly TRBD1 for D (6 bases). The CDR3 loop spans 16 amino acids. The germline V gene encodes CDR1 LNHDA and CDR2 SQIVND (reference sequence). Deletions cut 7 bases from V and 4 bases from J, with 22 bases between. In DNA form, the CDR3 reads TGTGCCAGTACCCCCCCGGGGGGCTCGTCGTTCACTGAAGCTTTCTTT. It codes for CASTPPGGSSFTEAFF.

The chain carries TRBV11-2 and TRBJ2-7; no clear D gene. The CDR3 sequence is 15 residues long. CDR1 is SGHAT and CDR2 is FQNNGV in the germline V gene. The V end lost 4 bases, the J end lost 0 bases, and 13 bases lay between the germline ends. This chain's CDR3 is CASSSPMSLSYEQYF. The CDR3 bases are TGTGCCAGCAGCTCACCTATGAGTCTCTCCTACGAGCAGTACTTC.

The V and J genes are TRBV5-8 and TRBJ2-5; TRBD2 might be the D (6 bases). V dropped 4 bases and J dropped 1 base, with 17 bases sitting between them. The CDR3 is 16 residues long. Germline V gene data show CDR1 as SGHTS and CDR2 as YDEGEE. In DNA, the CDR3 is TGTGCCAGCAGCCCCGGGCGGGACGGGGGCCAAGAGACCCAGTACTTC. Its translation: CASSPGRDGGQETQYF. The full variable domain, its missing parts supplied by reference TRBV5-8 and TRBJ2-5, is EAGVTQSPTHLIKTRGQQATLRCSPISGHTSVYWYQQALGLGLQFLLWYDEGEERNRGNFPPRFSGRQFPNYSSELNVNALELEDSALYLCASSPGRDGGQETQYFGPGTRLLVL.

This clone ranks as medium-sized. The chain recombines TRBV6-5 with TRBJ1-2; 7 bases align to TRBD1. Trimming at V came to 2 bases and at J to 4 bases, leaving 7 bases not matched to a gene. The CDR3 totals 15 residues. Germline CDR1 MNHEY, CDR2 SVGAGI. CDR3 loop: CASSYGAGGGYGYTF. As DNA, the CDR3 is TGTGCCAGCAGTTACGGGGCAGGGGGAGGCTATGGCTACACCTTC.

The V call is TRBV19, the J call TRBJ2-7; 12 nucleotides agree with TRBD2. The CDR3 contains 17 residues. Germline trimming cut 7 bases from V and 2 bases from J; bases unmatched to any gene: 12. The germline V gene has CDR1 LNHDA and CDR2 SQIVND (reference sequence). This chain's CDR3 is CASTPTSGGPTTYEQYF. For the CDR3, the DNA is TGTGCCAGTACCCCGACTAGCGGGGGCCCTACAACCTACGAGCAGTACTTC.

The rearrangement uses TRBV7-9 and TRBJ2-5, with a possible D match to TRBD1 (5 bases). Germline V gene sequence: CDR1 SEHNR, CDR2 FQNEAQ (reference sequence). V was pared by 5 bases and J by 0 bases, with 13 bases between. This CDR3 comprises 15 residues. The CDR3 loop is CASSQAGNYQETQYF. The CDR3 DNA reads as TGTGCCAGCAGCCAAGCAGGGAATTACCAAGAGACCCAGTACTTC.

The CDR3: CASSFPGTSSYEQYF. As DNA, the CDR3 is TGCGCCAGCAGCTTCCCGGGTACCAGCTCCTACGAGCAGTACTTC. The chain has TRBV5-1 and TRBJ2-5, with D uncertain. The DNA end favors TRBJ2-7, so the J call may be wrong. The CDR3 totals 15 residues. Germline loops: CDR1 SGHRS, CDR2 YFSETQ.

This clone was recorded once. J is TRBJ2-3 and V is TRBV6-5, with TRBD1 matching 8 bases. The V segment lost 10 bases and the J segment 2 bases; nucleotides outside the gene matches: 2. The CDR3 contains 12 residues. Germline V gene sequence: CDR1 MNHEY, CDR2 SVGAGI. CDR3 residues: CAIRGPTDTQYF. The CDR3 DNA is TGTGCCATCAGGGGGCCCACAGATACGCAGTATTTT.

The rearrangement uses TRBV9 and TRBJ2-4; D is undetermined. Germline loops: CDR1 SGDLS, CDR2 YYNGEE. V lost 0 bases and J lost 0, with 4 bases in between. This CDR3 spans 14 amino acids. In nucleotides, the CDR3 is TGTGCCAGCAGCGTAGGGTCAGCCAAAAACATTCAGTACTTC. Protein product: CASSVGSAKNIQYF.

This clone turned up a few times. V usage is TRBV5-1 and J usage is TRBJ2-5, with a weak D call TRBD1 (6 bases). Germline CDR1 and CDR2: SGHRS and YFSETQ. This CDR3 has 15 residues. V lost 0 bases, J lost 1 base, and 10 bases lay in between. Written as DNA, the CDR3 is TGCGCCAGCAGCTTGGCCGGGACAAGCCAAGAGACCCAGTACTTC. Its protein product is CASSLAGTSQETQYF.

The genes are TRBV30 and TRBJ2-7, with a possible D match to TRBD1 (5 bases). Germline lookup yields CDR1 GTSNPN and CDR2 SVGIG (reference sequence). This CDR3 has 12 residues. Trimming left V 2 bases short and J 5 bases short, with 10 bases between. CDR3 in DNA: TGTGCCTGGAGTTACCAGGGAAACGAGCAGTACTTC. Amino acids: CAWSYQGNEQYF.

This rearrangement joins TRBV5-1 to TRBJ1-3, with D unclear. Trimming stripped 5 bases from V and 0 bases from J, with 18 bases between. The CDR3 totals 17 residues. The germline gives CDR1 SGHRS, CDR2 YFSETQ. The CDR3 nucleotides are TGCGCCAGCAGTTTGCTCCCCCCCGGTGGCTCTGGAAACACCATATATTTT. It codes for CASSLLPPGGSGNTIYF.

The chain carries TRBV6-5 and TRBJ2-5; D ambiguous. The CDR3 runs 14 residues. Germline-derived CDR1 and CDR2 are MNHEY and SVGAGI. Trimming cost V 0 bases and J 2 bases, with 7 bases left between them. In DNA, the CDR3 is TGTGCCAGCAGTTACTCTGCTAGGCAAGAGACCCAGTACTTC. Protein: CASSYSARQETQYF.

The chain employs TRBV2 and TRBJ2-1; 7 positions match TRBD1. V lost 6 bases, J lost 14 bases, and 13 bases stayed unmatched. Germline values: CDR1 SNHLY, CDR2 FYNNEI. The CDR3 extends over 13 amino acids. The CDR3, as DNA: TGTGCCAGCAGGGGGGACAGCCTCCCTGGTGAGTTCTTC. Amino acid sequence: CASRGDSLPGEFF.

The chain is built from TRBV6-1 and TRBJ2-5; D possibly corresponds to TRBD1 (5 bases). Trimming stripped 4 bases from V and 5 bases from J, with 11 bases between. This CDR3 comprises 13 residues. CDR1 is MNHNS, CDR2 SASEGT, per germline. CDR3 nucleotide sequence: TGTGCCAGCAGTGCCCAGGGCCGGGAGACCCAGTACTTC. This translates into CASSAQGRETQYF.

V is TRBV4-3 and J is TRBJ1-3, with a weak D call TRBD1 (5 bases). Trimming shortened V by 4 bases and J by 0 bases, and 10 bases separated the two germline ends. The CDR3 totals 15 residues. Germline CDR1 reads LGHNA; CDR2 reads YSLEER. This chain's CDR3 is CASSPQGGSGNTIYF. Here the CDR3 DNA reads TGCGCCAGCAGCCCCCAGGGTGGCTCTGGAAACACCATATATTTT.

The rearrangement joins TRBV7-2 to TRBJ1-4; D possibly corresponds to TRBD1 (5 bases). The CDR3 is 14 amino acids. The V and J ends lost 6 bases and 8 bases respectively, with 16 bases between them. Germline V gene sequence: CDR1 SGHTA, CDR2 FQGNSA. The CDR3 region has the DNA TGTGCCAGCAGACTCAGGGATGGGGAGGAAAAACTGTTTTTT. Protein sequence: CASRLRDGEEKLFF.

This clone was seen a single time. The chain carries TRBV5-4 and TRBJ2-3; D is unresolved. With 4 bases removed from V and 0 bases from J, the gap between germline ends came to 6 bases. CDR3 size: 13 residues. CDR1 and CDR2 (germline): SGHNT, YYREEE (reference sequence). DNA of the CDR3: TGTGCCAGCAGCCCGGCTAGCACAGATACGCAGTATTTT. This translates into CASSPASTDTQYF.

This clone was seen only a few times. The rearrangement uses TRBV2 and TRBJ2-7, with D possibly TRBD2 on 6 matching bases. The CDR3 has 17 amino acids. Trimming removed 0 bases at V and 2 bases at J, with 17 bases between. Germline V gene lookup returns CDR1 SNHLY and CDR2 FYNNEI. In DNA, the CDR3 is TGTGCCAGCAGTGAAGCGCCCCCGGGTGGAGGGGCCTACGAGCAGTACTTC. Translated, it gives CASSEAPPGGGAYEQYF.

CDR3 nucleotide sequence: TGTGCCAGCAGCAAGGGCAGGGGGCTGGGGGAGCAGTACTTC. As protein: CASSKGRGLGEQYF. The rearrangement joins TRBV21-1 to TRBJ2-7; TRBD1, the D gene given by the table, was not confirmed from the DNA. TRBV21-1 is an annotated pseudogene. The CDR3 consists of 14 residues.

The J gene is TRBJ2-2, the V gene TRBV28; 14 bases map to TRBD2. Per germline, CDR1 MDHEN and CDR2 SYDVKM. The CDR3 extends over 16 amino acids. V dropped 6 bases and J dropped 7; count of bases not matched to a gene: 7. CDR3 residues: CASRLTGTSGSGELFF. DNA of the CDR3: TGTGCCAGCAGACTTACCGGGACTAGCGGGAGCGGGGAGCTGTTTTTT.

The rearrangement joins TRBV10-3 to TRBJ2-7, with D perhaps being TRBD1 or TRBD2 (5 bases each). V was shortened by 7 bases and J by 5 bases, with 24 bases between the two germline ends. From germline, CDR1 is ENHRY and CDR2 SYGVKD. The CDR3 runs 16 residues. Written as DNA, the CDR3 is TGTGCCATCAACCAGCCCGGGACGGCCAACGCCCACGAGCAGTACTTC. Its translation is CAINQPGTANAHEQYF.

The V call is TRBV2, the J call TRBJ2-6, with TRBD1 as a possible D gene (6 bases). The CDR3 runs 16 residues. The germline CDR1 and CDR2 sequences are SNHLY and FYNNEI. V was clipped by 8 bases and J by 0 bases, with 14 bases between them. CDR3 sequence reads: CASGANRASGANVLTF. The CDR3, as DNA: TGTGCCAGCGGGGCCAACAGGGCCTCTGGGGCCAACGTCCTGACTTTC.

This clone was counted a single time. The chain recombines TRBV5-1 with TRBJ2-1, with 11 bases identical to TRBD2. The CDR3 length is 15 residues. The trim removed 1 base at V and 7 bases at J, leaving 4 bases unmatched. Germline CDR1 is SGHRS and CDR2 is YFSETQ. The CDR3 nucleotides read TGCGCCAGCAGCTTGTTGGGACTAGCGGCAAATGAGCAGTTCTTC. This sequence encodes CASSLLGLAANEQFF.

For the CDR3, the DNA is TGTGCCAGCAGCTTTAGGGGCTTAAATGAAAAACTGTTTTTT. This sequence encodes CASSFRGLNEKLFF. The chain joins TRBV11-2 to TRBJ1-4, with D maybe TRBD1 (5 bases). The germline V gene has CDR1 SGHAT and CDR2 FQNNGV. Trimming stripped 3 bases from V and 5 bases from J, with 10 bases between. The CDR3 runs 14 residues.

The chain combines TRBV5-1 with TRBJ2-7; 7 positions match TRBD1. V trimming: 4 bases; J trimming: 1 base; junction bases outside the gene matches: 5. Per the germline V gene, CDR1 is SGHRS and CDR2 is YFSETQ. This CDR3 is 14 amino acids long. CDR3 coding DNA: TGCGCCAGCAGCCAGACAGGGAGTTCCTACGAGCAGTACTTC. It encodes CASSQTGSSYEQYF.

V is TRBV6-6 and J is TRBJ1-1, with D perhaps TRBD1 (6 bases). The ends were cut back, 0 bases at V and 11 bases at J, with 22 bases in the middle. Germline CDR1 is MNHNY and CDR2 is SVGAGI (reference sequence). The CDR3 extends over 16 amino acids. CDR3 sequence: CASSYSGGQTPGWAFF. DNA of the CDR3: TGTGCCAGCAGTTACTCGGGGGGCCAGACTCCAGGGTGGGCTTTCTTT.

V and J are TRBV7-7 and TRBJ2-5, with 8 nucleotides matching TRBD1. Germline V gives CDR1 SSHAT, CDR2 FNYEAQ (reference sequence). The CDR3 covers 16 residues. Germline trimming cut 1 base from V and 5 bases from J; bases unmatched to any gene: 9. This CDR3 reads CASSLGSGGAGETQYF. CDR3 DNA: TGTGCCAGCAGCTTAGGGTCAGGGGGCGCCGGGGAGACCCAGTACTTC. Combining the CDR3 with reference TRBV7-7 and TRBJ2-5 gives the whole variable domain GAGVSQSPRYKVTKRGQDVTLRCDPISSHATLYWYQQALGQGPEFLTYFNYEAQPDKSGLPSDRFSAERPEGSISTLTIQRTEQRDSAMYRCASSLGSGGAGETQYFGPGTRLLVL.